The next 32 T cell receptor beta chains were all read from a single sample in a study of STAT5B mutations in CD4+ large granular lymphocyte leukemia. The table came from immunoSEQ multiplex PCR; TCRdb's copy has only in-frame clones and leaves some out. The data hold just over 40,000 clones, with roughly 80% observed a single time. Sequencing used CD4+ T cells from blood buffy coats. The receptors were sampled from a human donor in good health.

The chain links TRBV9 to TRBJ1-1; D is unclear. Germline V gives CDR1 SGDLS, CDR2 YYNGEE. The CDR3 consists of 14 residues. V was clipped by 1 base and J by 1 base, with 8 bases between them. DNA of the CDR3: TGTGCCAGCAGCGTATTCGCAGGGAACACTGAAGCTTTCTTT. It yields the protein CASSVFAGNTEAFF.

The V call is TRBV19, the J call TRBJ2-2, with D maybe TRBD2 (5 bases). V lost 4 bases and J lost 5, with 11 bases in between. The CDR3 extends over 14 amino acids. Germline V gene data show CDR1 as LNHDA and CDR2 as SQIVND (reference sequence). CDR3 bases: TGTGCCAGTAGTAGCCTAGGGAGTACCGGGGAGCTGTTTTTT. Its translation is CASSSLGSTGELFF.

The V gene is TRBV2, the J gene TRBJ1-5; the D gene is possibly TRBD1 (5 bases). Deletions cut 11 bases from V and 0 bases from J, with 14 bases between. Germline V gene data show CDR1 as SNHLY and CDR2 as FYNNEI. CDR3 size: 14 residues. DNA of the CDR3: TGTGCCGGATCAGGGTGGGGTAGCAATCAGCCCCAGCATTTT. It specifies CAGSGWGSNQPQHF. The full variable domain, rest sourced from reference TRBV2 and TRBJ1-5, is EPEVTQTPSHQVTQMGQEVILRCVPISNHLYFYWYRQILGQKVEFLVSFYNNEISEKSEIFDDQFSVERPDGSNFTLKIRSTKLEDSAMYFCAGSGWGSNQPQHFGDGTRLSIL.

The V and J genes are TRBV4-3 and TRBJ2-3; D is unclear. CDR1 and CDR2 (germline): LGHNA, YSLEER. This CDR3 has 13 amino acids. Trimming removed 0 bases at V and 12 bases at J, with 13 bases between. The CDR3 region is CASSQEPRLKQYF. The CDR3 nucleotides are TGCGCCAGCAGCCAAGAACCTAGACTGAAACAGTATTTT.

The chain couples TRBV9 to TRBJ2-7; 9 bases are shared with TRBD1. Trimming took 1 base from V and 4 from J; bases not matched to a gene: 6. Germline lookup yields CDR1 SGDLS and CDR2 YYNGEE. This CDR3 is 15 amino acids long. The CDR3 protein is CASSVSGTGSYEQYF. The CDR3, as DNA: TGTGCCAGCAGCGTATCCGGGACAGGGTCTTACGAGCAGTACTTC. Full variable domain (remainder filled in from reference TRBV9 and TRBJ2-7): DSGVTQTPKHLITATGQRVTLRCSPRSGDLSVYWYQQSLDQGLQFLIQYYNGEERAKGNILERFSAQQFPDLHSELNLSSLELGDSALYFCASSVSGTGSYEQYFGPGTRLTVT.

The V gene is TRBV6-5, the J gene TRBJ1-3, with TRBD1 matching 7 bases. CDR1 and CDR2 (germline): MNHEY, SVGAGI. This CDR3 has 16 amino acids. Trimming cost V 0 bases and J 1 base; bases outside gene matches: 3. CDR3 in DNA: TGTGCCAGCAGTTACTCAGGGACAGCTTCTGGAAACACCATATATTTT. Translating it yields CASSYSGTASGNTIYF.

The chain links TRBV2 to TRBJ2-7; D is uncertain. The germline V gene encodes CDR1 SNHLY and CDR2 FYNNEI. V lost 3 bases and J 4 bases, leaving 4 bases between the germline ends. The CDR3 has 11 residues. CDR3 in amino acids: CASSDYYEQYF. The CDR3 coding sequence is TGTGCCAGCAGTGATTATTACGAGCAGTACTTC.

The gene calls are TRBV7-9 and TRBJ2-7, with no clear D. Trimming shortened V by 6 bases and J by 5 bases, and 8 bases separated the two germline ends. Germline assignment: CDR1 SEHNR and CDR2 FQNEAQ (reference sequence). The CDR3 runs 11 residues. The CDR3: CASSWIDEQYF. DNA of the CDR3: TGTGCCAGCAGTTGGATTGACGAGCAGTACTTC.

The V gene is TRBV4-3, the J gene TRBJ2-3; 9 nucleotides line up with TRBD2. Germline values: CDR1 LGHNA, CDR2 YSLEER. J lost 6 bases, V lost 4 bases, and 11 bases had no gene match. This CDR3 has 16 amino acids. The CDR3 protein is CASSPGPGLAIDTQYF. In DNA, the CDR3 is TGCGCCAGCAGCCCTGGACCGGGACTAGCTATTGATACGCAGTATTTT.

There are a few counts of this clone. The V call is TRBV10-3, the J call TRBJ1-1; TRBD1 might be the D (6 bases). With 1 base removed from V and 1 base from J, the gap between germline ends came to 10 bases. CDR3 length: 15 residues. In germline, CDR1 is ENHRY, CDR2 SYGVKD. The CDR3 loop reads CAISEYAQGNTEAFF. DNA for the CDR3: TGTGCCATCAGTGAGTATGCACAGGGGAACACTGAAGCTTTCTTT.

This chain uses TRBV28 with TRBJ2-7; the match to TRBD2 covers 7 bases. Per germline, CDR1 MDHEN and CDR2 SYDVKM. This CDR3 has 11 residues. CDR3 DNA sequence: TGTGTGGTAACGGGGGGCTACGAGCAGTACTTC. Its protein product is CVVTGGYEQYF.

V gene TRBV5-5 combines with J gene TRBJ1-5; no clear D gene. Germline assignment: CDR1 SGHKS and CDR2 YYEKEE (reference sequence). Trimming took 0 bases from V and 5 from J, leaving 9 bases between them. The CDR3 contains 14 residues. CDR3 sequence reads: CASSLEAGDQPQHF. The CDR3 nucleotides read TGTGCCAGCAGCTTGGAGGCGGGAGATCAGCCCCAGCATTTT.

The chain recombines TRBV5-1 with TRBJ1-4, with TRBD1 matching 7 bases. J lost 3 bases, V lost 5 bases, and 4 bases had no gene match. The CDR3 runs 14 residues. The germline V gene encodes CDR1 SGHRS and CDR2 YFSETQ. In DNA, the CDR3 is TGCGCCAGCAGTGAAACAGGGGCTAATGAAAAACTGTTTTTT. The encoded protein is CASSETGANEKLFF.

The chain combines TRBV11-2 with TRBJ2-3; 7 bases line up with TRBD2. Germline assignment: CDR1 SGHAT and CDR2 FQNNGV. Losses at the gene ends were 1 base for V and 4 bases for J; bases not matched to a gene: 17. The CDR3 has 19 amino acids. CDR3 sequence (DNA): TGTGCCAGCAGCTTAGCGGGAGGTTCGTGGGAGGGTATAGCAGATACGCAGTATTTT. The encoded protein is CASSLAGGSWEGIADTQYF.

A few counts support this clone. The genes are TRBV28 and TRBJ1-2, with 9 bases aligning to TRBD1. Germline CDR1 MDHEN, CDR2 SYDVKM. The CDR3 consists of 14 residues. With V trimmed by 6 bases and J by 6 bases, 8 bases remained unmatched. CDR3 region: CASSPGTGSHGYTF. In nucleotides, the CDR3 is TGTGCCAGCAGCCCTGGGACAGGGTCCCATGGCTACACCTTC.

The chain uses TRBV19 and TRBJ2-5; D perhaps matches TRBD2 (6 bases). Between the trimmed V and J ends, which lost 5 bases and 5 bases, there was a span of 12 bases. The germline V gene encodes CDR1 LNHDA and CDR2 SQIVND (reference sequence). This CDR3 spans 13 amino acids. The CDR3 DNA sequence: TGTGCCAGTAGTCCGGGGACTTTTGAGACCCAGTACTTC. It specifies CASSPGTFETQYF. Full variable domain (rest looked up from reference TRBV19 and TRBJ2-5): DGGITQSPKYLFRKEGQNVTLSCEQNLNHDAMYWYRQDPGQGLRLIYYSQIVNDFQKGDIAEGYSVSREKKESFPLTVTSAQKNPTAFYLCASSPGTFETQYFGPGTRLLVL.

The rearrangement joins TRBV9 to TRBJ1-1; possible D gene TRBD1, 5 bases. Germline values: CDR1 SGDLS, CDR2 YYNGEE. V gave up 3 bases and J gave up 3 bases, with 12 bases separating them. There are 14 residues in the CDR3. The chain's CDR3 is CASSAGTEDTEAFF. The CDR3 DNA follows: TGTGCCAGCAGCGCAGGGACGGAGGACACTGAAGCTTTCTTT.

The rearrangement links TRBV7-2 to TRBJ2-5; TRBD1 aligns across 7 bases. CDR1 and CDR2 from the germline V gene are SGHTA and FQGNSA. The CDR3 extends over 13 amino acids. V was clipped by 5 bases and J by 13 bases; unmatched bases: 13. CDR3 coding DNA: TGTGCCAGCAGCGCCGGGACAGCCCGGCCGATGTACTTC. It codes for CASSAGTARPMYF.

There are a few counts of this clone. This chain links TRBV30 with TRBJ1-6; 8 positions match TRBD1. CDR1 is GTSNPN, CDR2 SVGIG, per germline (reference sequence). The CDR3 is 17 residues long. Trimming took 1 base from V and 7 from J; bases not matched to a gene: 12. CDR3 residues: CAWSEKQGVGANSPLHF. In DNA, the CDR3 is TGTGCCTGGAGTGAAAAACAGGGGGTGGGGGCGAATTCACCCCTCCACTTT.

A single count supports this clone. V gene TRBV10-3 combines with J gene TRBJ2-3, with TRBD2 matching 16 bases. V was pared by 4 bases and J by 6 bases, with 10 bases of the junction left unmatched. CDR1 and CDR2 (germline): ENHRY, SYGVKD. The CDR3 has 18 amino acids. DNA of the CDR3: TGTGCCATCAGTGCAGCTACCGGGACTAGCGGGGGGGCGGATACGCAGTATTTT. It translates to CAISAATGTSGGADTQYF.

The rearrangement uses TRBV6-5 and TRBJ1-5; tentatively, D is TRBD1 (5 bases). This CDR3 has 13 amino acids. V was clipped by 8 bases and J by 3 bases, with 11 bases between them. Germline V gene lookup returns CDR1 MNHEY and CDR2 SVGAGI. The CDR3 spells CASLPGHNQPQHF. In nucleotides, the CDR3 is TGTGCCAGCTTACCGGGGCACAATCAGCCCCAGCATTTT.

CDR3 DNA sequence: TGTGCCAGCTCACCACCACATGGGAATGAAAAACTGTTTTTT. This encodes CASSPPHGNEKLFF. The chain combines TRBV18 with TRBJ1-4; no definite D call. Trimming took off 0 bases at V and 5 bases at J, with 7 bases between the two ends. Looked up from germline, CDR1 is KGHSH and CDR2 is LQKENI. The CDR3 runs to 14 residues. Combining the CDR3 with reference TRBV18 and TRBJ1-4 gives the whole variable domain NAGVMQNPRHLVRRRGQEARLRCSPMKGHSHVYWYRQLPEEGLKFMVYLQKENIIDESGMPKERFSAEFPKEGPSILRIQQVVRGDSAAYFCASSPPHGNEKLFFGSGTQLSVL.

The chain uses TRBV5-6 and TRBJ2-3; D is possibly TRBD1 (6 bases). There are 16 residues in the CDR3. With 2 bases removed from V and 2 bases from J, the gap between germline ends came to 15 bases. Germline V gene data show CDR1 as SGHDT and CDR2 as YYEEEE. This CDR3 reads CASSFQVGDTTDTQYF. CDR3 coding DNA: TGTGCCAGCAGCTTCCAGGTAGGGGACACCACAGATACGCAGTATTTT. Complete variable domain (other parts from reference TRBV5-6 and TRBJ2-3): DAGVTQSPTHLIKTRGQQVTLRCSPKSGHDTVSWYQQALGQGPQFIFQYYEEEERQRGNFPDRFSGHQFPNYSSELNVNALLLGDSALYLCASSFQVGDTTDTQYFGPGTRLTVL.

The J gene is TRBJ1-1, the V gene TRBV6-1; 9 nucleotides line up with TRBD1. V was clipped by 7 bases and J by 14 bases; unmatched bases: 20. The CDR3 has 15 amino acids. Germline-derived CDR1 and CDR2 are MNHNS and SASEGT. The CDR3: CASTTRTGAGTEPFF. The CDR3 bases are TGTGCCAGCACCACTCGGACAGGGGCAGGCACTGAACCATTCTTT.

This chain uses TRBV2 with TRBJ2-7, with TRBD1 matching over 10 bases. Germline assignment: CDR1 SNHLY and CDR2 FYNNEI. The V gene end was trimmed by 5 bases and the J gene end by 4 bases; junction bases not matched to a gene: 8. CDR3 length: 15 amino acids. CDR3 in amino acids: CASSSPGQGTYEQYF. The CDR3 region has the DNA TGTGCCAGCAGTTCGCCGGGACAGGGGACGTACGAGCAGTACTTC.

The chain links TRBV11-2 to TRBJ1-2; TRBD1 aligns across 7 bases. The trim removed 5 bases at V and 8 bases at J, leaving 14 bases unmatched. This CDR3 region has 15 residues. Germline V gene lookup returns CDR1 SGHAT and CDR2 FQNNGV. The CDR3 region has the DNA TGTGCCAGCAGCCAAATCGGGACAGTCAACGGCGGCTACACCTTC. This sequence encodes CASSQIGTVNGGYTF.

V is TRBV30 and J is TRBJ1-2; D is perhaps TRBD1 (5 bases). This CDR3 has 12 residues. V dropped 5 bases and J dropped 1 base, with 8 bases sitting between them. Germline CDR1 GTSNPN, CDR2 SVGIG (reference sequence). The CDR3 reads CAWSRVNYGYTF. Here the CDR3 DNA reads TGTGCCTGGTCCAGGGTTAACTATGGCTACACCTTC.

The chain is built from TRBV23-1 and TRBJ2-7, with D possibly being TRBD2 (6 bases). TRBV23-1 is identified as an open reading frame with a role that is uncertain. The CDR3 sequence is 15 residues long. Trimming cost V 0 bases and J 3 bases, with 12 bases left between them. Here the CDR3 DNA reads TGCGCCAGCAGTCAATCGGCGGGGAATCGCTACGAGCAGTACTTC. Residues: CASSQSAGNRYEQYF.

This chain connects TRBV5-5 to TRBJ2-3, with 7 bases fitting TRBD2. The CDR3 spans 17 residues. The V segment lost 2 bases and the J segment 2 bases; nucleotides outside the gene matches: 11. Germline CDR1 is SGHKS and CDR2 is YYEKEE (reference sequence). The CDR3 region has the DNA TGTGCCAGCAGCTTTTACTCGCCTAGCGGTTACACAGATACGCAGTATTTT. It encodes CASSFYSPSGYTDTQYF.

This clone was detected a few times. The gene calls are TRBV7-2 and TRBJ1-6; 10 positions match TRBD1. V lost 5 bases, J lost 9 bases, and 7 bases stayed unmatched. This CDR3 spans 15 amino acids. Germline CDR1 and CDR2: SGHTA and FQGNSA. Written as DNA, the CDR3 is TGTGCCAGCAGCATCGAGGGACAGGGGAGTTCACCCCTCCACTTT. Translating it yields CASSIEGQGSSPLHF.

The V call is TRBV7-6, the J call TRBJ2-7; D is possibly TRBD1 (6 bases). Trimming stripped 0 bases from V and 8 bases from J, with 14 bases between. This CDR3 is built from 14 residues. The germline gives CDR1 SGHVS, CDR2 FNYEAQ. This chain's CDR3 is CASSLADSPTKQYF. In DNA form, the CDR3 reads TGTGCCAGCAGCTTAGCGGACAGCCCTACGAAGCAGTACTTC.

The CDR3 here is CASSLKVAGLGEQYF. In DNA, the CDR3 is TGTGCCAGCAGCTTAAAGGTAGCGGGGCTCGGCGAGCAGTACTTC. The chain links TRBV5-4 to TRBJ2-7; 8 nucleotides line up with TRBD2. The CDR3 sequence is 15 residues long. From germline, CDR1 is SGHNT and CDR2 YYREEE (reference sequence). Trimming at V came to 2 bases and at J to 6 bases, leaving 10 bases not matched to a gene.